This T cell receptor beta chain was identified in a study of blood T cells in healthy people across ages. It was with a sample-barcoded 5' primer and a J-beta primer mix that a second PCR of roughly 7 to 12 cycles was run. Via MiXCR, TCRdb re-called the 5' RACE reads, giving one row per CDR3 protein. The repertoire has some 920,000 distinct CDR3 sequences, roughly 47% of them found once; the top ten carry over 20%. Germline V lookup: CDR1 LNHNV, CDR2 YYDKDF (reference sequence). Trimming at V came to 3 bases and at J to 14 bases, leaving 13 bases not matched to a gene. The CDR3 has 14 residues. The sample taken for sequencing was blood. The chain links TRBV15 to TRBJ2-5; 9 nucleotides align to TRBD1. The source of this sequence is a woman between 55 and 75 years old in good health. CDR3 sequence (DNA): TGTGCCACCAGCAGTGGACAGGGGAGTTACGAGCATTACTTC. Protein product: CATSSGQGSYEHYF.